The 9 T cell receptor beta chains below all came from one sample that was sequenced in a study of cytomegalovirus exposure and HLA in healthy donors. Both 60 Vbeta primers and 13 Jbeta primers went into the PCR. TCRdb's table, derived via immunoSEQ multiplex PCR, lists solely in-frame clones and lacks some. The record lists around 46,000 clones, of which the ten most abundant hold more than 0.9%. Sequenced sample: PBMCs. These receptors came from a woman aged 35 to 49 in good health and CMV-seronegative.

V usage is TRBV7-2 and J usage is TRBJ1-5; D gene uncertain. Germline V CDR1 and CDR2: SGHTA, FQGNSA. The V and J ends lost 2 bases and 2 bases respectively, with 10 bases between them. The CDR3 is made up of 15 amino acids. CDR3 loop: CASSLRVGGNQPQHF. The CDR3 DNA reads as TGTGCCAGCAGCTTAAGAGTGGGAGGCAATCAGCCCCAGCATTTT.

The chain has TRBV7-6 and TRBJ2-2; no firm D call. Germline values: CDR1 SGHVS, CDR2 FNYEAQ. The CDR3 loop spans 13 amino acids. Trimming took 5 bases from V and 2 from J, leaving 6 bases between them. This CDR3 reads CASSAENTGELFF. CDR3 nucleotide sequence: TGTGCCAGCAGCGCAGAAAACACCGGGGAGCTGTTTTTT.

The gene calls are TRBV6-1 and TRBJ1-5; weak D call: TRBD1 (6 bases). The germline V gene has CDR1 MNHNS and CDR2 SASEGT. Trimming stripped 3 bases from V and 3 bases from J, with 15 bases between. The CDR3 loop spans 16 amino acids. CDR3 in DNA: TGTGCCAGCAGTGATTATGTAAGACAGGTCAATCAGCCCCAGCATTTT. It translates to CASSDYVRQVNQPQHF.

The gene calls are TRBV27 and TRBJ2-6; no definite D call. This CDR3 region has 14 residues. Germline values: CDR1 MNHEY, CDR2 SMNVEV (reference sequence). Trimming took off 4 bases at V and 0 bases at J, with 4 bases between the two ends. This CDR3 is CASSSSSGANVLTF. The DNA of the CDR3 is TGTGCCAGCAGTTCTAGCTCTGGGGCCAACGTCCTGACTTTC. The full variable domain, with the rest looked up from reference TRBV27 and TRBJ2-6, is EAQVTQNPRYLITVTGKKLTVTCSQNMNHEYMSWYRQDPGLGLRQIYYSMNVEVTDKGDVPEGYKVSRKEKRNFPLILESPSPNQTSLYFCASSSSSGANVLTFGAGSRLTVL.

This rearrangement joins TRBV9 to TRBJ1-4, with D perhaps TRBD1 (5 bases). CDR1 SGDLS and CDR2 YYNGEE come from the germline V gene. CDR3 size: 15 residues. The germline V and J ends were trimmed by 4 bases and 10 bases, with 20 bases remaining between them. CDR3 loop: CASSPGPGPGGKLFF. The CDR3 DNA reads TGTGCCAGCAGCCCCGGACCGGGGCCGGGGGGAAAACTGTTTTTT.

The chain combines TRBV6-5 with TRBJ2-7, with 8 bases lining up with TRBD1. In germline, CDR1 is MNHEY, CDR2 SVGAGI. The trim removed 7 bases at V and 5 bases at J, leaving 7 bases unmatched. This CDR3 region has 13 residues. In DNA, the CDR3 is TGTGCCAGCACGGGACAGGTTTCCCACGAGCAGTACTTC. Its protein is CASTGQVSHEQYF.

The genes are TRBV9 and TRBJ2-3, with D perhaps TRBD1 (6 bases). The CDR3 contains 15 residues. The V end lost 3 bases, the J end lost 2 bases, and 13 bases lay between the germline ends. CDR1 is SGDLS, CDR2 YYNGEE, per germline. CDR3 in DNA: TGTGCCAGCAGCGAGGAAGGGGGATACACAGATACGCAGTATTTT. Translated, it gives CASSEEGGYTDTQYF.

The chain couples TRBV4-3 to TRBJ2-1; 7 bases map to TRBD2. V was clipped by 0 bases and J by 2 bases; unmatched bases: 7. The CDR3 extends over 17 amino acids. From germline, CDR1 is LGHNA and CDR2 YSLEER. CDR3 nucleotides: TGCGCCAGCAGCCAAGATCCCCCAGCGGGAACCTACAATGAGCAGTTCTTC. Protein sequence: CASSQDPPAGTYNEQFF.

The V gene is TRBV28, the J gene TRBJ2-7; 9 nucleotides line up with TRBD1. The CDR3 runs to 15 residues. The V gene end was trimmed by 10 bases and the J gene end by 3 bases; junction bases not matched to a gene: 13. From germline, CDR1 is MDHEN and CDR2 SYDVKM. The CDR3 coding sequence is TGTGCCATCCTGGACCGGGACAGGGCCTTCTACGAGCAGTACTTC. Protein: CAILDRDRAFYEQYF.